These 22 T cell receptor beta chains originate from one sample sequenced in a study of T cells in Graves' hyperthyroidism and ophthalmopathy. The CDR3 regions of TCR beta were amplified from RNA transcripts. First-round RT-PCR with HTBI primers amplified the TCR CDR3 region. TCRdb processed the multiplex PCR reads anew with MiXCR; each CDR3 protein has one entry. The sample has over 500,000 distinct CDR3 sequences; about 15% are singletons. The specimen was blood. The origin of the receptors is a woman in her thirties with Graves' ophthalmopathy.

On this clonotype itself: A much larger clone lies a single base off, so this may be a read error. The rearrangement links TRBV20-1 to TRBJ1-5; D not resolved. Per the germline V gene, CDR1 is DFQATT and CDR2 is SNEGSKA (reference sequence). The V gene lost 4 bases and the J gene lost 4 bases, with 5 bases spanning the gap. This CDR3 is 11 amino acids long. CDR3: CSAKGNQPQHF. The CDR3 DNA follows: TGCAGTGCTAAAGGAAATCAGCCCCAGCATTTT.

This clonotype showed up many times. The chain employs TRBV7-3 and TRBJ2-1; no reliable D call. CDR1 is SGHTA, CDR2 FQGTGA, per germline. V lost 5 bases and J lost 6, with 20 bases in between. CDR3 length: 16 amino acids. This chain's CDR3 is CASSPNSPRDPNEQFF. The DNA of the CDR3 is TGTGCCAGCAGCCCAAATTCCCCTAGAGATCCCAATGAGCAGTTCTTC.

This clonotype has ten or more counts. The chain combines TRBV6-1 with TRBJ1-1; no clear D gene. There are 14 residues in the CDR3. Trimming stripped 6 bases from V and 7 bases from J, with 18 bases between. CDR1 and CDR2 (germline): MNHNS, SASEGT. This chain's CDR3 is CASRKQVGVGEAFF. CDR3 nucleotides: TGTGCCAGCAGGAAGCAGGTTGGCGTCGGTGAAGCTTTCTTT.

This clonotype was recorded many times. This sequence joins TRBV28 and TRBJ2-7; D perhaps matches TRBD2 (6 bases). CDR3 size: 14 residues. V was trimmed by 5 bases and J by 6 bases, leaving 17 bases between them. Germline V gives CDR1 MDHEN, CDR2 SYDVKM. The CDR3 DNA follows: TGTGCCAGCAGTCTGACTAGGGAACGAGGCGAGCAGTACTTC. Translating it yields CASSLTRERGEQYF.

The chain uses TRBV5-1 and TRBJ2-2, with TRBD2 identical over 10 bases. The CDR3 extends over 16 amino acids. With 0 bases clipped from V and 4 bases from J, the junction kept 3 bases outside the gene matches. Germline values: CDR1 SGHRS, CDR2 YFSETQ. The DNA of the CDR3 is TGCGCCAGCAGCTTGGTTCTAGCGGGAGCCACCGGGGAGCTGTTTTTT. This translates into CASSLVLAGATGELFF.

This clonotype was observed a few times. CDR3 DNA: TGCAGTGCTAGAGGAGGAGCGGGAGGGAACAATGAGCAGTTCTTC. Residues: CSARGGAGGNNEQFF. The genes are TRBV20-1 and TRBJ2-1, with 10 bases lining up with TRBD2. This CDR3 spans 15 amino acids. After removal of 1 base from V and 5 bases from J, the junction contained 5 bases not matched to a gene. Germline V gene data show CDR1 as DFQATT and CDR2 as SNEGSKA (reference sequence).

This clonotype was counted at least ten times. This sequence joins TRBV30 and TRBJ1-3; D remains unclear. The CDR3 is 13 residues long. Germline CDR1 GTSNPN, CDR2 SVGIG (reference sequence). The V gene lost 4 bases and the J gene lost 0 bases, with 7 bases spanning the gap. The CDR3 loop reads CAWTALSGNTIYF. CDR3 coding DNA: TGTGCCTGGACGGCCCTCTCTGGAAACACCATATATTTT.

This clonotype was detected many times. The V gene is TRBV6-1, the J gene TRBJ2-7, with 9 bases lining up with TRBD2. V trimming: 7 bases; J trimming: 2 bases; junction bases outside the gene matches: 6. This CDR3 comprises 14 residues. The germline CDR1 and CDR2 sequences are MNHNS and SASEGT. For the CDR3, the DNA is TGTGCCAGCATGAACGGACTAGCGACCTACGAGCAGTACTTC. As protein: CASMNGLATYEQYF.

In its sample, this clonotype was seen once. The gene calls are TRBV20-1 and TRBJ2-1; 7 positions match TRBD2. Germline V gives CDR1 DFQATT, CDR2 SNEGSKA (reference sequence). The CDR3 extends over 14 amino acids. J lost 4 bases, V lost 1 base, and 4 bases had no gene match. This chain's CDR3 is CSARAASGYNEQFF. CDR3 nucleotide sequence: TGCAGTGCTAGAGCGGCTAGCGGTTACAATGAGCAGTTCTTC.

This clonotype was picked up many times. This sequence joins TRBV12-3 or TRBV12-4 and TRBJ1-1; D perhaps matches TRBD1 (6 bases). The CDR3 runs 14 residues. The V gene lost 2 bases and the J gene lost 2 bases, with 9 bases spanning the gap. The DNA of the CDR3 is TGTGCCAGCAGTTTATCAGGGGTCAACACTGAAGCTTTCTTT. Its translation: CASSLSGVNTEAFF.

This clonotype was seen a few times. This chain links TRBV29-1 with TRBJ1-3; D possibly corresponds to TRBD1 (5 bases). Trimming cost V 4 bases and J 2 bases, with 15 bases left between them. This CDR3 comprises 15 residues. Looked up from germline, CDR1 is SQVTM and CDR2 is ANQGSEA. The CDR3 spells CSVAYGTATGNTIYF. CDR3 DNA: TGCAGCGTTGCCTACGGGACGGCCACTGGAAACACCATATATTTT.

Many counts were recorded for this clonotype. The genes are TRBV5-1 and TRBJ2-3; 8 bases agree with TRBD2. CDR1 and CDR2 from the germline V gene are SGHRS and YFSETQ. The CDR3 loop spans 17 amino acids. V was clipped by 4 bases and J by 0 bases; unmatched bases: 10. The chain's CDR3 is CASSAPGLGDSTDTQYF. In nucleotides, the CDR3 is TGCGCCAGCAGCGCACCGGGACTAGGTGATAGCACAGATACGCAGTATTTT.

This clonotype has just a few counts. This rearrangement joins TRBV24-1 to TRBJ2-5, with D unclear. Germline CDR1 is KGHDR and CDR2 is SFDVKD. The CDR3 loop spans 14 amino acids. V was trimmed by 3 bases and J by 6 bases, leaving 13 bases between them. The CDR3 region is CATSDLLEPKTQYF. The CDR3 coding sequence is TGTGCCACCAGTGATCTTCTGGAACCTAAGACCCAGTACTTC.

This clonotype was observed many times. The chain links TRBV4-1 to TRBJ1-1, with TRBD1 identical over 7 bases. The CDR3 length is 14 residues. Germline assignment: CDR1 MGHRA and CDR2 YSYEKL. Unmatched junction bases numbered 6, after V lost 4 bases and J lost 4 bases. The CDR3 region is CASSPAGGSTEAFF. The CDR3, as DNA: TGCGCCAGCAGCCCAGCAGGGGGGAGCACTGAAGCTTTCTTT.

In its sample, this clonotype was seen many times. The CDR3 region has the DNA TGCAGCGTTGAAATGGACAGGGGGCGAGGAGAGACCCAGTACTTC. This sequence encodes CSVEMDRGRGETQYF. V and J are TRBV29-1 and TRBJ2-5; 11 nucleotides line up with TRBD1. The CDR3 has 15 amino acids. The V and J ends lost 2 bases and 4 bases, in that order; junction bases with no gene match: 6. The germline V gene encodes CDR1 SQVTM and CDR2 ANQGSEA.

The CDR3 nucleotides are TGCGCCAGCAGCCCGGTGGGGACAACCAATAATTCACCCCTCCACTTT. Translated: CASSPVGTTNNSPLHF. V usage is TRBV4-1 and J usage is TRBJ1-6; TRBD1 might be the D (6 bases). This CDR3 contains 16 residues. CDR1 and CDR2 from the germline V gene are MGHRA and YSYEKL. Trimming stripped 4 bases from V and 5 bases from J, with 15 bases between.

This clonotype was detected many times. The J gene is TRBJ2-1, the V gene TRBV11-2; 13 nucleotides line up with TRBD2. Germline CDR1 reads SGHAT; CDR2 reads FQNNGV. The CDR3 sequence is 15 residues long. Trimming removed 6 bases from V and 3 bases from J; junction bases left unmatched: 2. The CDR3: CASRLAGGNYNEQFF. Here the CDR3 DNA reads TGTGCCAGCAGACTAGCGGGAGGGAACTACAATGAGCAGTTCTTC. The full variable domain, its missing parts supplied by reference TRBV11-2 and TRBJ2-1, is EAGVAQSPRYKIIEKRQSVAFWCNPISGHATLYWYQQILGQGPKLLIQFQNNGVVDDSQLPKDRFSAERLKGVDSTLKIQPAKLEDSAVYLCASRLAGGNYNEQFFGPGTRLTVL.

The chain combines TRBV25-1 with TRBJ2-2; 8 nucleotides line up with TRBD1. The J segment lost 11 bases and the V segment lost 1 base, leaving 9 bases of the junction unmatched. Germline V gives CDR1 MGHDK, CDR2 SYGVNS. The CDR3 length is 15 residues. CDR3 sequence (DNA): TGTGCCAGCAGTGAATGGGAAACAGGGGGTGGAGAGCTGTTTTTT. Its protein product is CASSEWETGGGELFF.

This clonotype was counted only a few times. The gene calls are TRBV30 and TRBJ2-2, with D possibly TRBD2 on 5 matching bases. The CDR3 totals 14 residues. The germline V gene encodes CDR1 GTSNPN and CDR2 SVGIG (reference sequence). Trimming stripped 3 bases from V and 7 bases from J, with 15 bases between. Written as DNA, the CDR3 is TGTGCCTGGAGCCCACTAGGCAGGATCGGGGAGCTGTTTTTT. Amino acid sequence: CAWSPLGRIGELFF.

This clonotype was counted between two and nine times. This chain connects TRBV28 to TRBJ1-5, with 12 bases matching TRBD1. The CDR3 loop spans 20 amino acids. Looked up from germline, CDR1 is MDHEN and CDR2 is SYDVKM. The V gene end was trimmed by 8 bases and the J gene end by 5 bases; junction bases not matched to a gene: 22. The CDR3, as DNA: TGTGCCAGCGCCGGGGAGCGGGACAGGGGGCGCCCGGTCCTACATCAGCCCCAGCATTTT. The encoded protein is CASAGERDRGRPVLHQPQHF.

This clonotype was recorded a few times. The chain couples TRBV28 to TRBJ2-5; D may be TRBD1 or TRBD2 (5 bases each). Deletions cut 6 bases from V and 5 bases from J, with 16 bases between. CDR1 and CDR2 from the germline V gene are MDHEN and SYDVKM. CDR3 length equals 14 residues. In nucleotides, the CDR3 is TGTGCCAGCAGCTCCGGGGCAATGCAGGAGACCCAGTACTTC. Its protein product is CASSSGAMQETQYF.

This clonotype occurred a few times. The J gene is TRBJ2-7, the V gene TRBV10-3; D is unclear. Germline CDR1 and CDR2: ENHRY and SYGVKD. V was shortened by 0 bases and J by 3 bases, with 6 bases between the two germline ends. The CDR3 length is 13 residues. CDR3 in DNA: TGTGCCATCAGTGAGTCGGATCTCTACGAGCAGTACTTC. Translated: CAISESDLYEQYF.